This passage covers 16 T cell receptor beta chains from one sample sequenced in a study of CD8+ T cells in alopecia areata. The authors extracted RNA and reverse transcribed it into cDNA as the sequencing template. Measured with immunoSEQ multiplex PCR; TCRdb has only the in-frame clones, and not every one. The sample contains under 200,000 clones, less than 70% of which appear only once. Treatment in this sample: oral pan-JAK inhibitor, 5-10 mg twice daily. Material: CD4+ T cells sorted from blood, obtained at week 24, from a patient treated with tofacitinib. The receptors were sampled from a human donor with alopecia areata.

In regard to this clone: Other DNA sequences in the sample encode the same CDR3. The rearrangement joins TRBV30 to TRBJ1-5; D remains unclear. The germline V gene encodes CDR1 GTSNPN and CDR2 SVGIG (reference sequence). The CDR3 loop spans 13 amino acids. Trimming removed 2 bases from V and 3 bases from J, with 8 bases in between. The CDR3 region has the DNA TGTGCCTGGAGTTCGGGGAACAATCAGCCCCAGCATTTT. The encoded protein is CAWSSGNNQPQHF.

The chain recombines TRBV2 with TRBJ2-7; 11 bases align to TRBD2. From germline, CDR1 is SNHLY and CDR2 FYNNEI. J lost 4 bases, V lost 6 bases, and 2 bases had no gene match. CDR3 length equals 13 residues. The CDR3 DNA reads TGTGCCAGCAGGTGGACTAGCGGGTACGAGCAGTACTTC. As protein: CASRWTSGYEQYF.

In this sample, this clone turned up a few times. The gene calls are TRBV30 and TRBJ2-7; D possibly corresponds to TRBD1 (5 bases). The CDR3 spans 12 residues. V was shortened by 0 bases and J by 8 bases, with 11 bases between the two germline ends. Germline CDR1 is GTSNPN and CDR2 is SVGIG (reference sequence). CDR3: CAWSVQGEKQYF. The CDR3 DNA reads as TGTGCCTGGAGTGTACAAGGGGAAAAGCAGTACTTC. Variable domain in full (rest from reference TRBV30 and TRBJ2-7): SQTIHQWPATLVQPVGSPLSLECTVEGTSNPNLYWYRQAAGRGLQLLFYSVGIGQISSEVPQNLSASRPQDRQFILSSKKLLLSDSGFYLCAWSVQGEKQYFGPGTRLTVT.

The J gene is TRBJ2-3, the V gene TRBV6-6; TRBD2 matches 9 bases. The V gene's germline CDR1 is MNHNY and CDR2 SVGAGI (reference sequence). This CDR3 spans 15 amino acids. V trimming: 5 bases; J trimming: 1 base; junction bases outside the gene matches: 4. Here the CDR3 DNA reads TGTGCCAGCAGTCGTATAGCGGGGGGCACAGATACGCAGTATTTT. Translation: CASSRIAGGTDTQYF.

The genes are TRBV27 and TRBJ2-7, with D uncertain. From germline, CDR1 is MNHEY and CDR2 SMNVEV (reference sequence). The CDR3 length is 14 residues. Trimming cost V 5 bases and J 4 bases, with 15 bases left between them. The CDR3 DNA is TGTGCCAGCAGTCCCCGACTCCGACGGTACGAGCAGTACTTC. It translates to CASSPRLRRYEQYF.

The chain couples TRBV4-1 to TRBJ2-5, with 8 bases identical to TRBD2. V lost 1 base to trimming and J lost 5 bases; unmatched junction nucleotides: 6. The germline gives CDR1 MGHRA, CDR2 YSYEKL. The CDR3 runs to 15 residues. Here the CDR3 DNA reads TGCGCCAGCAGCCAAGGGGCGGGGGGCGTTGAGACCCAGTACTTC. Translating it yields CASSQGAGGVETQYF.

This chain uses TRBV5-1 with TRBJ2-5; 8 bases align to TRBD1. The trim removed 3 bases at V and 5 bases at J, leaving 9 bases unmatched. The CDR3 runs 15 residues. The V gene's germline CDR1 is SGHRS and CDR2 YFSETQ. CDR3 residues: CASSSFPGGRETQYF. In nucleotides, the CDR3 is TGCGCCAGCAGCTCGTTCCCAGGGGGCAGGGAGACCCAGTACTTC.

The gene calls are TRBV9 and TRBJ2-1, with 7 bases matching TRBD2. Trimming at V came to 1 base and at J to 7 bases, leaving 5 bases not matched to a gene. This CDR3 is 14 amino acids long. From germline, CDR1 is SGDLS and CDR2 YYNGEE. CDR3 sequence reads: CASSVRTSGNEQFF. CDR3 coding DNA: TGTGCCAGCAGCGTAAGGACTAGTGGTAATGAGCAGTTCTTC.

The V gene is TRBV14, the J gene TRBJ2-2; D is unclear. The CDR3 loop spans 17 amino acids. The germline V and J ends were trimmed by 0 bases and 6 bases, with 17 bases remaining between them. Germline V gene lookup returns CDR1 SGHDN and CDR2 FVKESK. Here the CDR3 reads CASSQDPPGRGAGELFF. The CDR3 DNA sequence: TGTGCCAGCAGCCAAGACCCCCCGGGCCGAGGAGCCGGGGAGCTGTTTTTT.

V is TRBV19 and J is TRBJ1-5, with D possibly being TRBD1 (5 bases). The CDR3 has 17 amino acids. Germline loops: CDR1 LNHDA, CDR2 SQIVND (reference sequence). V was shortened by 1 base and J by 0 bases, with 13 bases between the two germline ends. The CDR3 sequence: CASSIARTKYSNQPQHF. The CDR3 nucleotides read TGTGCCAGTAGTATAGCCCGGACAAAGTATAGCAATCAGCCCCAGCATTTT.

The genes are TRBV27 and TRBJ2-2; no clear D. The germline V gene encodes CDR1 MNHEY and CDR2 SMNVEV (reference sequence). V lost 6 bases to trimming and J lost 2 bases, with 10 bases between them. The length of the CDR3 is 14 residues. The CDR3 DNA follows: TGTGCCAGCAGACTAACCATTAACACCGGGGAGCTGTTTTTT. Translation: CASRLTINTGELFF.

The CDR3 DNA sequence: TGCAGCGTTGAAGGGACAGGGGGCGGCGAGCAGTACTTC. Translation: CSVEGTGGGEQYF. V and J are TRBV29-1 and TRBJ2-7, with 11 bases fitting TRBD1. The CDR3 contains 13 residues. V was clipped by 1 base and J by 6 bases; unmatched bases: 2. Germline V gene lookup returns CDR1 SQVTM and CDR2 ANQGSEA.

This clone was found a few times. This chain links TRBV5-1 with TRBJ2-7; 7 bases align to TRBD1. The CDR3 contains 12 residues. The germline V gene encodes CDR1 SGHRS and CDR2 YFSETQ. Trimming cost V 0 bases and J 7 bases; bases outside gene matches: 1. CDR3 DNA: TGCGCCAGCAGCTTGGACAGGGGTGAGCAGTACTTC. This codes for CASSLDRGEQYF.

This clone was counted between two and nine times. The chain carries TRBV11-2 and TRBJ1-4; TRBD1 is a possible D gene (5 bases). The germline V gene has CDR1 SGHAT and CDR2 FQNNGV. This CDR3 has 16 residues. The germline V and J ends were trimmed by 4 bases and 0 bases, with 12 bases remaining between them. The CDR3 coding sequence is TGTGCCAGCAGCTCCCGCGCGGGGGCAACTAATGAAAAACTGTTTTTT. It specifies CASSSRAGATNEKLFF.

This rearrangement joins TRBV10-3 to TRBJ2-5, with D unclear. The CDR3 runs to 11 residues. The V gene's germline CDR1 is ENHRY and CDR2 SYGVKD. V lost 5 bases to trimming and J lost 7 bases, with 8 bases between them. CDR3 protein: CAISSHVTQYF. The CDR3 DNA reads as TGTGCCATCAGTAGCCATGTGACCCAGTACTTC.

The chain has TRBV29-1 and TRBJ2-4; unclear D gene. V was cut by 5 bases and J by 0 bases, with 11 bases left in between. This CDR3 has 14 amino acids. Germline lookup yields CDR1 SQVTM and CDR2 ANQGSEA. The CDR3 loop is CSVTGHLAKNIQYF. The CDR3 region has the DNA TGCAGCGTTACGGGCCACCTAGCCAAAAACATTCAGTACTTC.